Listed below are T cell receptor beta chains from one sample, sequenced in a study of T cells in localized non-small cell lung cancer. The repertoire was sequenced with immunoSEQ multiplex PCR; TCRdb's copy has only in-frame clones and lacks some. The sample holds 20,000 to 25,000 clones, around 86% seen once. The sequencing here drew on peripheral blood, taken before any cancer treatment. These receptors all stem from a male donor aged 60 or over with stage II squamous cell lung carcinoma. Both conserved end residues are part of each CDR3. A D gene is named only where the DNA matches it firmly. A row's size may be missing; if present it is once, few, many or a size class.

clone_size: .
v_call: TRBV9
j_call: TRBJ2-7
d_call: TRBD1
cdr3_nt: TGTGCCAGCAGCTTCGGGACAGGGGGCTACGAGCAGTACTTC
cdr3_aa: CASSFGTGGYEQYF

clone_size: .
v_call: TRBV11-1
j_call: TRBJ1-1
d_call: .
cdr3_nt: TGTGCCAGCAGCTTAGCCGGGAGCCGAACTGAAGCTTTCTTT
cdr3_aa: CASSLAGSRTEAFF

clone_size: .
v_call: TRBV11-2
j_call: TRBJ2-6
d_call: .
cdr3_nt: TGTGCCAGCAGCTTGATAGGGGTTGGGGCCAACGTCCTGACTTTC
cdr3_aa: CASSLIGVGANVLTF

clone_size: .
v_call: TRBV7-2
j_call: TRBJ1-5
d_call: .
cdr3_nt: TGTGCCAGCAGCTTAGATAATCAGCCCCAGCATTTT
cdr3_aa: CASSLDNQPQHF

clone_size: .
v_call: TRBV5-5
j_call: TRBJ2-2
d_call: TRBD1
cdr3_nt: TGTGCCAGCAGCGACCGGGACAGGGGAACCACGAACACCGGGGAGCTGTTTTTT
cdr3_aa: CASSDRDRGTTNTGELFF

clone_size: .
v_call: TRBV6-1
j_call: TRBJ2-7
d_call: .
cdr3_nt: TGTGCCAGCAGTGAATTATCCAGGTCCGAGCAGTACTTC
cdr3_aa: CASSELSRSEQYF

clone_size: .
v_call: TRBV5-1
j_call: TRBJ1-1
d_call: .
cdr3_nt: TGCGCCAGCAGCCCCTCGTTTCGGGTAACTGAAGCTTTCTTT
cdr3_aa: CASSPSFRVTEAFF

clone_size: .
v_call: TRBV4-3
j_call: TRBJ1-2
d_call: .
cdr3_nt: TGCGCCAGCAGCCAAGCGGTCGAGGGGCTTTATGGCTACACCTTC
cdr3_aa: CASSQAVEGLYGYTF

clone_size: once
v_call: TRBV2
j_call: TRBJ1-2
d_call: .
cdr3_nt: TGTGCCAGCAGTGAAGCGATTACGGACTATGGCTACACCTTC
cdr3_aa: CASSEAITDYGYTF

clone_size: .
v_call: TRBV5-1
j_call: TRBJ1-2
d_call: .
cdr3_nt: TGCGCCAGCAGCTCGGACAGCCGGTCGGAGTTTGGCTACACCTTC
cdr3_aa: CASSSDSRSEFGYTF

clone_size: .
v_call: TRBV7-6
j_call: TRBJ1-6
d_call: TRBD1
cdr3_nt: TGTGCCAGCAGCCCTAGGACAGGGACTAATTCACCCCTCCACTTT
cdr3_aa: CASSPRTGTNSPLHF

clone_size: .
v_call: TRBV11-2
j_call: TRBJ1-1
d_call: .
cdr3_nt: TGTGCCAGCAGCTTAGTACGGGTGAACACTGAAGCTTTCTTT
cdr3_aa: CASSLVRVNTEAFF

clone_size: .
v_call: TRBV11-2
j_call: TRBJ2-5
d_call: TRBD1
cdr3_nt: TGTGCCAGCAGCCTAGGGACAGGAGAGACCCAGTACTTC
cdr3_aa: CASSLGTGETQYF